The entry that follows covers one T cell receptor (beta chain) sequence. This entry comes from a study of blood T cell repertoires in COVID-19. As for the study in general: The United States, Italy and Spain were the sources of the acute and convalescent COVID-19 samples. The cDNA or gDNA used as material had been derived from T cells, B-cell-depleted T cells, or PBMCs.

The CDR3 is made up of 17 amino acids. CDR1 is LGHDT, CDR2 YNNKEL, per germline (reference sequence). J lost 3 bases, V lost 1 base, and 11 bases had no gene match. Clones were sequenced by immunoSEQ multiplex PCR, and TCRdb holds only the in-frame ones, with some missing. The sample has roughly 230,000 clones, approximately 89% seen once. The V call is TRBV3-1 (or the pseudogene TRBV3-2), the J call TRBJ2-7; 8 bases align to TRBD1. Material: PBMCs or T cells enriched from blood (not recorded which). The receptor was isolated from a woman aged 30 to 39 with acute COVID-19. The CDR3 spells CASSQGQGWFPSYEQYF. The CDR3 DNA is TGTGCCAGCAGCCAAGGACAGGGGTGGTTCCCTAGCTACGAGCAGTACTTC.